The clone carrying this TCR beta chain has a single count. The data stem from a study of glioma-infiltrating T cells after dendritic cell vaccination. Study-wide background: Monocyte-derived dendritic cells, cultured about 7 days with IL-4 and GM-CSF, were pulsed with autologous tumor lysate. At biweekly intervals, patients got three intradermal dendritic cell vaccine injections.

Method: immunoSEQ multiplex PCR; TCRdb's copy keeps in-frame clones and lacks some. The sample consists of just under 60,000 clones, roughly 83% of them appearing once. The time point denotes: after dendritic cell vaccination, including at tumor progression/relapse. Patients had residual fresh-frozen tumor tissue and more than two years of survival data. The germline CDR1 and CDR2 sequences are LNHDA and SQIVND (reference sequence). The CDR3 consists of 16 residues. V dropped 6 bases and J dropped 3; count of bases not matched to a gene: 14. V is TRBV19 and J is TRBJ2-7; 7 bases agree with TRBD1. Material: blood, obtained after dendritic cell vaccination. The TCR comes from a human donor with glioblastoma. The CDR3 DNA reads TGTGCCAGTAGCAGTAGACAGGGAATATATAACTACGAGCAGTACTTC. This encodes CASSSRQGIYNYEQYF.